Listed here are 32 T cell receptor beta chains from one sample, sequenced in a study of blood T cell repertoires in COVID-19. Measured with immunoSEQ multiplex PCR; TCRdb has only the in-frame clones, and not every one. The data hold about 40,000 clones, with about 80% observed a single time. Sequencing input: peripheral blood. Receptors were obtained from a woman aged 60-75 years with acute or convalescent COVID-19.

This clone was picked up one time. The J gene is TRBJ2-1, the V gene TRBV7-8; D possibly corresponds to TRBD2 (5 bases). V was pared by 0 bases and J by 15 bases, with 18 bases between. This CDR3 has 14 amino acids. From germline, CDR1 is SGHVS and CDR2 FQNEAQ. The CDR3 sequence: CASSLAVRLSLPFF. In DNA, the CDR3 is TGTGCCAGCAGCTTAGCGGTTCGACTATCTTTACCGTTCTTC.

This clone was observed a few times. J is TRBJ1-5 and V is TRBV30; D is ambiguous. CDR1 GTSNPN and CDR2 SVGIG come from the germline V gene (reference sequence). This CDR3 has 12 residues. Trimming cost V 5 bases and J 6 bases, with 11 bases left between them. CDR3 residues: CAWDGRGQPQHF. DNA of the CDR3: TGTGCCTGGGACGGTAGAGGTCAGCCCCAGCATTTT. The full variable domain, with the rest looked up from reference TRBV30 and TRBJ1-5, is SQTIHQWPATLVQPVGSPLSLECTVEGTSNPNLYWYRQAAGRGLQLLFYSVGIGQISSEVPQNLSASRPQDRQFILSSKKLLLSDSGFYLCAWDGRGQPQHFGDGTRLSIL.

This clone was counted between two and nine times. The V and J genes are TRBV2 and TRBJ1-2; 8 bases align to TRBD1. Unmatched junction bases numbered 4, after V lost 2 bases and J lost 5 bases. The CDR3 has 14 amino acids. Germline values: CDR1 SNHLY, CDR2 FYNNEI. CDR3 loop: CASSELQGAYGYTF. The CDR3 region has the DNA TGTGCCAGCAGTGAACTTCAGGGGGCTTATGGCTACACCTTC.

The chain uses TRBV11-2 and TRBJ2-2; 7 nucleotides align to TRBD2. The CDR3 length is 14 residues. CDR1 is SGHAT and CDR2 is FQNNGV in the germline V gene. V dropped 5 bases and J dropped 6; count of bases not matched to a gene: 6. The CDR3 bases are TGTGCCAGCAGCAGACCAGGGAGGGCCGGGGAGCTGTTTTTT. This translates into CASSRPGRAGELFF.

This sequence joins TRBV7-9 and TRBJ1-3; D unresolved. The V and J ends lost 0 bases and 0 bases respectively, with 6 bases between them. Germline CDR1 reads SEHNR; CDR2 reads FQNEAQ (reference sequence). The CDR3 contains 15 residues. This CDR3 reads CASSLAPVSGNTIYF. The CDR3 bases are TGTGCCAGCAGCTTAGCGCCAGTCTCTGGAAACACCATATATTTT.

The chain joins TRBV11-1 to TRBJ2-7, with 8 bases identical to TRBD1. This CDR3 contains 15 residues. The germline CDR1 and CDR2 sequences are SGHAT and FQDESV (reference sequence). V was clipped by 5 bases and J by 1 base; unmatched bases: 7. CDR3 coding DNA: TGTGCCAGCAGCCTAGACAGGGGATTTTCCTACGAGCAGTACTTC. As protein: CASSLDRGFSYEQYF.

The rearrangement uses TRBV7-2 and TRBJ2-3, with D maybe TRBD2 (6 bases). CDR1 SGHTA and CDR2 FQGNSA come from the germline V gene. This CDR3 is built from 16 residues. V lost 0 bases, J lost 0 bases, and 10 bases lay in between. The CDR3: CASSLAGRGSTDTQYF. The CDR3 nucleotides read TGTGCCAGCAGCTTAGCGGGGCGGGGTAGCACAGATACGCAGTATTTT.

The gene calls are TRBV12-3 or TRBV12-4 and TRBJ2-4; 7 bases map to TRBD1. The CDR3 runs to 13 residues. J lost 7 bases, V lost 5 bases, and 5 bases had no gene match. CDR3 in DNA: TGTGCCAGCAGTAGGGACAGAGGGAACATTCAGTACTTC. Its translation: CASSRDRGNIQYF.

The chain uses TRBV11-3 and TRBJ2-5, with D perhaps matching TRBD2 (6 bases). Between the trimmed V and J ends, which lost 5 bases and 1 base, there was a span of 8 bases. The germline V gene encodes CDR1 SGHNT and CDR2 YENEEA. The CDR3 contains 13 residues. The CDR3 DNA reads as TGTGCCAGCAGCGGGGGGTTCCAAGAGACCCAGTACTTC. Translated, it gives CASSGGFQETQYF.

By sample fraction, this clone is medium-sized. The chain is built from TRBV27 and TRBJ2-7, with 10 nucleotides matching TRBD2. This CDR3 region has 14 residues. V gave up 6 bases and J gave up 1 base; unmatched junction bases: 3. Germline V gives CDR1 MNHEY, CDR2 SMNVEV (reference sequence). The CDR3 is CASRASGGSYEQYF. DNA for the CDR3: TGTGCCAGCAGGGCTAGCGGGGGTTCCTACGAGCAGTACTTC.

A single count supports this clone. The CDR3 DNA is TGTGCCAGCAGTTCCCGACAGGTTATGAACACTGAAGCTTTCTTT. The encoded protein is CASSSRQVMNTEAFF. The chain links TRBV6-5 to TRBJ1-1; possibly TRBD1 for D (6 bases). Germline V CDR1 and CDR2: MNHEY, SVGAGI. The CDR3 runs 15 residues. The V and J ends lost 4 bases and 0 bases respectively, with 12 bases between them.

This chain uses TRBV15 with TRBJ2-7, with 10 bases that match TRBD1. The CDR3 runs 15 residues. V shed 4 bases, J shed 5 bases, and the junction held 8 bases outside the gene matches. The germline V gene has CDR1 LNHNV and CDR2 YYDKDF (reference sequence). The DNA for the CDR3 is TGTGCCACCAGCACTCGGACAGGGGGACGCGACGAGCAGTACTTC. As protein: CATSTRTGGRDEQYF.

The rearrangement uses TRBV6-4 and TRBJ2-6, with D unresolved. Germline-derived CDR1 and CDR2 are MRHNA and SNTAGT. CDR3 length: 16 amino acids. Trimming removed 0 bases from V and 0 bases from J, with 6 bases in between. The CDR3 DNA reads as TGTGCCAGCAGTGACTCCGCACACTCTGGGGCCAACGTCCTGACTTTC. It codes for CASSDSAHSGANVLTF.

The J gene is TRBJ2-1, the V gene TRBV19; D ambiguous. Trimming removed 3 bases from V and 9 bases from J, with 12 bases in between. Germline CDR1 LNHDA, CDR2 SQIVND (reference sequence). The CDR3 is 13 residues long. CDR3 sequence reads: CASSILSVGEQFF. Here the CDR3 DNA reads TGTGCCAGTAGTATTTTGTCGGTCGGTGAGCAGTTCTTC.

This chain uses TRBV6-6 with TRBJ1-4, with a weak D call TRBD1 (6 bases). The ends were cut back, 0 bases at V and 6 bases at J, with 11 bases in the middle. Per germline, CDR1 MNHNY and CDR2 SVGAGI (reference sequence). CDR3 length: 15 amino acids. The CDR3 sequence: CASSYSRQAYEKLFF. The CDR3, as DNA: TGTGCCAGCAGTTACTCGAGACAGGCTTATGAAAAACTGTTTTTT.

The CDR3 bases are TGTGCCAGCAGTTCCCCTTCGGACAAGAAGAACACTGAAGCTTTCTTT. This encodes CASSSPSDKKNTEAFF. The chain is built from TRBV27 and TRBJ1-1; possibly TRBD1 for D (5 bases). With 4 bases removed from V and 1 base from J, the gap between germline ends came to 16 bases. This CDR3 comprises 16 residues. The germline V gene has CDR1 MNHEY and CDR2 SMNVEV (reference sequence).

The chain joins TRBV9 to TRBJ2-1; 12 nucleotides align to TRBD2. The CDR3 sequence is 15 residues long. J was trimmed by 2 bases and V by 3 bases; bases with no gene match: 0. Germline CDR1 and CDR2: SGDLS and YYNGEE. This chain's CDR3 is CASSGLAGAYNEQFF. CDR3 bases: TGTGCCAGCAGCGGACTAGCGGGAGCCTACAATGAGCAGTTCTTC.

This chain uses TRBV20-1 with TRBJ1-1; D may be TRBD1 (6 bases). Deletions cut 6 bases from V and 5 bases from J, with 10 bases between. This CDR3 is 11 amino acids long. Germline V gives CDR1 DFQATT, CDR2 SNEGSKA (reference sequence). As DNA, the CDR3 is TGCAGTGCCGACAGGAGAACTGAAGCTTTCTTT. This codes for CSADRRTEAFF.

The chain couples TRBV2 to TRBJ1-1, with 8 positions matching TRBD1. The germline gives CDR1 SNHLY, CDR2 FYNNEI. Trimming at V came to 6 bases and at J to 1 base, leaving 7 bases not matched to a gene. There are 15 residues in the CDR3. The CDR3 nucleotides are TGTGCCAGCAGGGACGGTACAGGGGGGAACACTGAAGCTTTCTTT. As protein: CASRDGTGGNTEAFF.

This clone was seen only once. The V call is TRBV2, the J call TRBJ2-1; no definite D call. The germline V gene encodes CDR1 SNHLY and CDR2 FYNNEI. Trimming stripped 1 base from V and 7 bases from J, with 8 bases between. This CDR3 has 13 residues. Written as DNA, the CDR3 is TGTGCCAGCAGTGAAGAGGCGGTAAATGAGCAGTTCTTC. It translates to CASSEEAVNEQFF.

This chain links TRBV6-1 with TRBJ1-3; 7 bases are a match to TRBD1. Germline assignment: CDR1 MNHNS and CDR2 SASEGT. This CDR3 comprises 14 residues. With 5 bases clipped from V and 1 base from J, the junction kept 2 bases outside the gene matches. The CDR3 loop reads CASSQGVSGNTIYF. CDR3 coding DNA: TGTGCCAGCAGTCAGGGGGTATCTGGAAACACCATATATTTT.

This clone was detected once. The V and J genes are TRBV4-2 and TRBJ2-2; D call uncertain. The V end lost 7 bases, the J end lost 0 bases, and 12 bases lay between the germline ends. The length of the CDR3 is 15 residues. Germline CDR1 reads LGHNA; CDR2 reads YNFKEQ. DNA for the CDR3: TGTGCCAGCACCTCAGGTAGTTCGAACACCGGGGAGCTGTTTTTT. This translates into CASTSGSSNTGELFF.

This sequence joins TRBV9 and TRBJ2-7, with a possible D match to TRBD1 (5 bases). The V gene's germline CDR1 is SGDLS and CDR2 YYNGEE. The CDR3 totals 14 residues. V lost 0 bases and J 2 bases, leaving 9 bases between the germline ends. The CDR3 sequence is CASSVAAGTYEQYF. In DNA form, the CDR3 reads TGTGCCAGCAGCGTAGCGGCAGGGACCTACGAGCAGTACTTC.

CDR3 region: CASSQGGSSDEQFF. CDR3 DNA sequence: TGTGCCAGCAGCCAAGGTGGGAGTTCCGATGAGCAGTTCTTC. The genes are TRBV9 and TRBJ2-1; maybe TRBD2 (5 bases). The V gene's germline CDR1 is SGDLS and CDR2 YYNGEE. Trimming cost V 4 bases and J 8 bases, with 16 bases left between them. This CDR3 comprises 14 residues.

V usage is TRBV19 and J usage is TRBJ1-2; D is possibly TRBD1 (5 bases). This CDR3 contains 15 residues. Germline lookup yields CDR1 LNHDA and CDR2 SQIVND (reference sequence). V lost 3 bases, J lost 5 bases, and 16 bases lay in between. The CDR3: CASSMGGGTQYGYTF. Here the CDR3 DNA reads TGTGCCAGTAGTATGGGTGGAGGGACGCAATATGGCTACACCTTC.

V and J are TRBV5-1 and TRBJ1-1; 9 nucleotides align to TRBD1. This CDR3 has 12 residues. V trimming: 4 bases; J trimming: 8 bases; junction bases outside the gene matches: 3. Per germline, CDR1 SGHRS and CDR2 YFSETQ. The CDR3 bases are TGCGCCAGCAGCCTAGACAGGGGGGAAGCTTTCTTT. It encodes CASSLDRGEAFF.

This sequence joins TRBV6-5 and TRBJ2-1; TRBD2 agrees at 8 bases. The ends lost 4 bases at V and 9 bases at J; junction bases unmatched: 5. This CDR3 is built from 13 residues. Germline CDR1 and CDR2: MNHEY and SVGAGI. In DNA form, the CDR3 reads TGTGCCAGCAGTTTTAGCGGGGCGCCTGAGCAGTTCTTC. Its protein is CASSFSGAPEQFF.

The chain has TRBV18 and TRBJ1-1; TRBD1 matches at 7 bases. This CDR3 region has 17 residues. Germline CDR1 KGHSH, CDR2 LQKENI. V dropped 3 bases and J dropped 0; count of bases not matched to a gene: 10. The CDR3 nucleotides read TGTGCCAGCTCACCCTCAGGGGGACAGATCATGAACACTGAAGCTTTCTTT. Its translation: CASSPSGGQIMNTEAFF.

This clone turned up a few times. The rearrangement uses TRBV5-1 and TRBJ1-2; 7 nucleotides line up with TRBD1. V shed 2 bases and J 0 bases; nucleotides not matched to a gene: 4. This CDR3 is built from 15 residues. Germline CDR1 SGHRS, CDR2 YFSETQ. The CDR3 DNA reads as TGCGCCAGCAGCTTAACAGGGGACTCTAACTATGGCTACACCTTC. Amino acids: CASSLTGDSNYGYTF.

The chain recombines TRBV5-8 with TRBJ1-3; the D gene is possibly TRBD1 (6 bases). The germline CDR1 and CDR2 sequences are SGHTS and YDEGEE. The CDR3 contains 13 residues. V was clipped by 3 bases and J by 4 bases, with 8 bases between them. The CDR3 nucleotides are TGTGCCAGCAGCTATGGACAGGGAAACACCATATATTTT. Its translation: CASSYGQGNTIYF.

The V call is TRBV12-5, the J call TRBJ2-5, with TRBD2 matching 10 bases. J was trimmed by 0 bases and V by 2 bases; bases with no gene match: 6. Germline CDR1 is LGHNT and CDR2 is FRNRAP. CDR3 length: 17 amino acids. The chain's CDR3 is CASGLWGGLAHQETQYF. CDR3 bases: TGTGCTAGTGGTTTGTGGGGGGGACTAGCGCACCAAGAGACCCAGTACTTC.

The chain carries TRBV7-2 and TRBJ1-6; 7 nucleotides align to TRBD1. V was clipped by 5 bases and J by 8 bases; unmatched bases: 9. Per the germline V gene, CDR1 is SGHTA and CDR2 is FQGNSA. This CDR3 is built from 15 residues. The chain's CDR3 is CASSGRTGGHSPLHF. CDR3 nucleotide sequence: TGTGCCAGCAGCGGACGGACAGGAGGACATTCACCCCTCCACTTT.